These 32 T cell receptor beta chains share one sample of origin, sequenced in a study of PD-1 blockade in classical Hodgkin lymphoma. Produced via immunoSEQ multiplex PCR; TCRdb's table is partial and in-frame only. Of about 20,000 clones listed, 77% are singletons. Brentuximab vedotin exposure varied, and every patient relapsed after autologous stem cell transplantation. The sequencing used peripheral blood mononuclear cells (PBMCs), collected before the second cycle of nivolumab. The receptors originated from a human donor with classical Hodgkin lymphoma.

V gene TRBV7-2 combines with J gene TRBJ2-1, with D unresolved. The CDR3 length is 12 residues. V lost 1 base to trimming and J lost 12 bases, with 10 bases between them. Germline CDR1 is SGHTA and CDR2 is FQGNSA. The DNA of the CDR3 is TGTGCCAGCAGCTTAGATTCCCCGGGGCAGTTCTTC. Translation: CASSLDSPGQFF.

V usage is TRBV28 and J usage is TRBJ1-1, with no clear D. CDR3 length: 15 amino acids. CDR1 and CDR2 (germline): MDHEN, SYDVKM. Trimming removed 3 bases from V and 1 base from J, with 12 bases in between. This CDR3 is CASSFGQVQNTEAFF. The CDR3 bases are TGTGCCAGCAGTTTCGGTCAGGTTCAGAACACTGAAGCTTTCTTT. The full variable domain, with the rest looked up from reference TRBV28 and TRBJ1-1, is DVKVTQSSRYLVKRTGEKVFLECVQDMDHENMFWYRQDPGLGLRLIYFSYDVKMKEKGDIPEGYSVSREKKERFSLILESASTNQTSMYLCASSFGQVQNTEAFFGQGTRLTVV.

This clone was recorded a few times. The DNA of the CDR3 is TGTGCCAGTAGTGTGGACGGTAGCAATCAGCCCCAGCATTTT. It codes for CASSVDGSNQPQHF. The rearrangement joins TRBV19 to TRBJ1-5, with no clear D. Germline CDR1 is LNHDA and CDR2 is SQIVND (reference sequence). This CDR3 is 14 amino acids long. Trimming removed 5 bases from V and 0 bases from J, with 8 bases in between.

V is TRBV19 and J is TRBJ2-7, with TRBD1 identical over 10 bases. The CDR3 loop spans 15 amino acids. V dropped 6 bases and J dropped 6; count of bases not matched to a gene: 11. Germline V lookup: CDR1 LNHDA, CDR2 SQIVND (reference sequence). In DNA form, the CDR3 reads TGTGCCAGTAGAATCGCGGGACAGGGGAAATTCGAGCAGTACTTC. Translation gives CASRIAGQGKFEQYF. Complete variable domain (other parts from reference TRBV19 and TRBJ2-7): DGGITQSPKYLFRKEGQNVTLSCEQNLNHDAMYWYRQDPGQGLRLIYYSQIVNDFQKGDIAEGYSVSREKKESFPLTVTSAQKNPTAFYLCASRIAGQGKFEQYFGPGTRLTVT.

The CDR3 sequence: CASTETRGGVRTEAFF. The CDR3 DNA follows: TGTGCCAGCACAGAAACCAGGGGAGGTGTGCGCACTGAAGCTTTCTTT. The chain links TRBV6-6 to TRBJ1-1; a weak D match, TRBD1 (6 bases). V dropped 7 bases and J dropped 4 bases, with 22 bases sitting between them. Germline V lookup: CDR1 MNHNY, CDR2 SVGAGI (reference sequence). CDR3 size: 16 residues.

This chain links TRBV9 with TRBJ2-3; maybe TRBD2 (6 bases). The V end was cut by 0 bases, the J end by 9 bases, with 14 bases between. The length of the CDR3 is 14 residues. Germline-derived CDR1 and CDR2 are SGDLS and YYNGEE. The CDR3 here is CASSVDNWDLTQYF. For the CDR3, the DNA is TGTGCCAGCAGCGTAGACAACTGGGACTTGACGCAGTATTTT.

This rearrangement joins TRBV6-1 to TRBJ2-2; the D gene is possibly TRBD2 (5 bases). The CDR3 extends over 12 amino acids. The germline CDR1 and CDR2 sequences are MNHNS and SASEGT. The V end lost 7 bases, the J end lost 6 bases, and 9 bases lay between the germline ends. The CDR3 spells CASKDGAGELFF. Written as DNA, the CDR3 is TGTGCCAGCAAGGACGGGGCCGGGGAGCTGTTTTTT.

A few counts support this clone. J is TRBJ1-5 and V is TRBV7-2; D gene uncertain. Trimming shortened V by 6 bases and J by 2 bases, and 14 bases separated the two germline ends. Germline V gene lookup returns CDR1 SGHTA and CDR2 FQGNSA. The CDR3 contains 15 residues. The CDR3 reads CASSLTPVGNQPQHF. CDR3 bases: TGTGCCAGCAGTCTTACACCGGTGGGCAATCAGCCCCAGCATTTT.

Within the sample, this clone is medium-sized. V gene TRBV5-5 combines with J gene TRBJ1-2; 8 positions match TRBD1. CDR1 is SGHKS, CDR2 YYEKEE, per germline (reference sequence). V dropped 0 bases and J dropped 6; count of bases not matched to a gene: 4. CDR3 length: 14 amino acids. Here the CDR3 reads CASSLAPTGDGYTF. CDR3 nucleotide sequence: TGTGCCAGCAGCTTGGCCCCGACAGGGGATGGCTACACCTTC.

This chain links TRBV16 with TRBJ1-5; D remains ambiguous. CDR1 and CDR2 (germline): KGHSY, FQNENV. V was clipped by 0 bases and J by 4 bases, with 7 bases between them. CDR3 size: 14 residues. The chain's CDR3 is CASSQSAGNQPQHF. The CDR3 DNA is TGTGCCAGCAGCCAATCGGCGGGGAATCAGCCCCAGCATTTT.

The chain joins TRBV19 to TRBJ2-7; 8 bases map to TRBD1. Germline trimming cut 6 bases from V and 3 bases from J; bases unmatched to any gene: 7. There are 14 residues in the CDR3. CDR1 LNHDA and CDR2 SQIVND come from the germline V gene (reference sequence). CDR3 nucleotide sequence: TGTGCCAGTAGGGTAGGACAGGGTAGCTACGAGCAGTACTTC. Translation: CASRVGQGSYEQYF.

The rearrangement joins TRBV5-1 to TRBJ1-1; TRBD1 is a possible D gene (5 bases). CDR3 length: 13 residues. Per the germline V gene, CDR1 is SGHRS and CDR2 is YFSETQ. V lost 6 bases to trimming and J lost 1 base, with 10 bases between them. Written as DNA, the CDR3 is TGCGCCAGCAAGGGGCAGCAGAACACTGAAGCTTTCTTT. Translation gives CASKGQQNTEAFF.

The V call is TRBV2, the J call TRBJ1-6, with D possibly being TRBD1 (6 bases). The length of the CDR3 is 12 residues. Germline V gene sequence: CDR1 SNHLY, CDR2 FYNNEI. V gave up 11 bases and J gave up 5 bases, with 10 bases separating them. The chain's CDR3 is CAVDRDNSPLHF. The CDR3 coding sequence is TGTGCCGTGGACAGAGATAATTCACCCCTCCACTTT. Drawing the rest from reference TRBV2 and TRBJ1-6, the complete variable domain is EPEVTQTPSHQVTQMGQEVILRCVPISNHLYFYWYRQILGQKVEFLVSFYNNEISEKSEIFDDQFSVERPDGSNFTLKIRSTKLEDSAMYFCAVDRDNSPLHFGNGTRLTVT.

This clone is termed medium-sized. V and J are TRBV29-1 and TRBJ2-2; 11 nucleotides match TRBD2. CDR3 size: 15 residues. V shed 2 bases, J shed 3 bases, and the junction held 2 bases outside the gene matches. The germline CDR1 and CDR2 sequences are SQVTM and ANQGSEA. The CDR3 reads CSVELAGGYTGELFF. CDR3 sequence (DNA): TGCAGCGTTGAACTAGCGGGAGGATACACCGGGGAGCTGTTTTTT.

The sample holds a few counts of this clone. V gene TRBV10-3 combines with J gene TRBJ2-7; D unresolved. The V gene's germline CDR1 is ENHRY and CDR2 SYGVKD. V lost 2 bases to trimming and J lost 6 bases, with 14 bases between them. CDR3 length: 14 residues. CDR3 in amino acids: CAISEPQVLVEQYF. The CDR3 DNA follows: TGTGCCATCAGTGAGCCCCAAGTTTTGGTCGAGCAGTACTTC.

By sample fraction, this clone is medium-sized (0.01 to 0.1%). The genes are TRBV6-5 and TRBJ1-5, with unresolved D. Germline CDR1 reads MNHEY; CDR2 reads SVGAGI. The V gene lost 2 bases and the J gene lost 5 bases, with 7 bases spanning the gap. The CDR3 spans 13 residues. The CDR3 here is CASSYEMDQPQHF. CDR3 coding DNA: TGTGCCAGCAGTTACGAGATGGATCAGCCCCAGCATTTT.

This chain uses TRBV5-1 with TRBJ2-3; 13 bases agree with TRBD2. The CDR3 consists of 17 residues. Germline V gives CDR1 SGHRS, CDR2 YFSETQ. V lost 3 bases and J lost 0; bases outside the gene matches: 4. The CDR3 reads CASSWGLAGISTDTQYF. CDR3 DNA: TGCGCCAGCAGCTGGGGACTAGCGGGAATCAGCACAGATACGCAGTATTTT. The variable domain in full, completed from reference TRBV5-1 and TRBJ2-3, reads KAGVTQTPRYLIKTRGQQVTLSCSPISGHRSVSWYQQTPGQGLQFLFEYFSETQRNKGNFPGRFSGRQFSNSRSEMNVSTLELGDSALYLCASSWGLAGISTDTQYFGPGTRLTVL.

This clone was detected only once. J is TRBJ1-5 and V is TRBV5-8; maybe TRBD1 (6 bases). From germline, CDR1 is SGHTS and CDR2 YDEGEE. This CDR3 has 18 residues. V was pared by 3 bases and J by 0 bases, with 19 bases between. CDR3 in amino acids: CASSWGKGEYSSNQPQHF. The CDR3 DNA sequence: TGTGCCAGCAGCTGGGGCAAGGGGGAGTATAGTAGCAATCAGCCCCAGCATTTT.

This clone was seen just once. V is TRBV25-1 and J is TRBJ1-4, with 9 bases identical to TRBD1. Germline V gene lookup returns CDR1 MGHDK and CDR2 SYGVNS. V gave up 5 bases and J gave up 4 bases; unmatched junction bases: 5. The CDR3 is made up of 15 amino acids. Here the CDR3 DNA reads TGTGCCAGCAGTAAACCGGGACAGGGTAATGAAAAACTGTTTTTT. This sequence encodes CASSKPGQGNEKLFF.

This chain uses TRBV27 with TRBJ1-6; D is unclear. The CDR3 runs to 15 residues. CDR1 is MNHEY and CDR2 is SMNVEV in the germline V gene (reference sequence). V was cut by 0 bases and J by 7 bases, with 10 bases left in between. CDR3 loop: CASSLSVAWNSPLHF. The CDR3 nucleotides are TGTGCCAGCAGTTTATCAGTAGCGTGGAATTCACCCCTCCACTTT.

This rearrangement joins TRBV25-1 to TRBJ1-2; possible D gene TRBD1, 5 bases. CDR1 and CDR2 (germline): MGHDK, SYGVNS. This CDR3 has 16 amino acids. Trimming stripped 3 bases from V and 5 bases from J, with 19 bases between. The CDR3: CASSDSRGVRGYGYTF. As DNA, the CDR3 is TGTGCCAGCAGTGACAGTAGAGGGGTTCGTGGGTATGGCTACACCTTC.

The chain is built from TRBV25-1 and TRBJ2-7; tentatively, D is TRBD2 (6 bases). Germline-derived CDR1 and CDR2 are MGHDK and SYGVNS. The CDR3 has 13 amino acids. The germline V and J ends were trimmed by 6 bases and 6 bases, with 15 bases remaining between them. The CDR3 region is CASSRDSAGEQYF. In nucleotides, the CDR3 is TGTGCCAGCAGCCGGGACTCAGCAGGCGAGCAGTACTTC.

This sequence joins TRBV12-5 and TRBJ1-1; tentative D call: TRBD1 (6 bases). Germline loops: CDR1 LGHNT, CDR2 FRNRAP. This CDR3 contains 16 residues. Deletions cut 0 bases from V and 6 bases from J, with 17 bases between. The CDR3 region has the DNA TGTGCTAGTGGTTTGGTACTAGGGGGGATTGGACCTGAAGCTTTCTTT. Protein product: CASGLVLGGIGPEAFF.

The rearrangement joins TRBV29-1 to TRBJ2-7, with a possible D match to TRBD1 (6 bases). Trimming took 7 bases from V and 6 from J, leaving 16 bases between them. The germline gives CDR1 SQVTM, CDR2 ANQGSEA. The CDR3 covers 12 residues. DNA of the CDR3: TGCAGCGCGAGGGTAGAAGGGGGCGAGCAGTACTTC. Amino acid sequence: CSARVEGGEQYF.

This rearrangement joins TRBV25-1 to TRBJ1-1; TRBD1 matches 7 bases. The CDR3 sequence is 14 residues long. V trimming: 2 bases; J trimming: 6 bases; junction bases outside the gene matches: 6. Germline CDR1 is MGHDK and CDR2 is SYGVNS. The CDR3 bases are TGTGCCAGCAGTGAAAATTTAGGGACAGCTGAAGCTTTCTTT. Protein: CASSENLGTAEAFF. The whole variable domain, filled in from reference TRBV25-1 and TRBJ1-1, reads EADIYQTPRYLVIGTGKKITLECSQTMGHDKMYWYQQDPGMELHLIHYSYGVNSTEKGDLSSESTVSRIRTEHFPLTLESARPSHTSQYLCASSENLGTAEAFFGQGTRLTVV.

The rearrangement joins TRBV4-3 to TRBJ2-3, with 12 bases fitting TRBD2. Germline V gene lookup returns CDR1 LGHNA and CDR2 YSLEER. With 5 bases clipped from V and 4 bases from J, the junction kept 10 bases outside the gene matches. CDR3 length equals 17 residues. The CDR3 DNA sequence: TGCGCCAGCAGCGCCCGACTAGCGGGGGAGGGGGCAGATACGCAGTATTTT. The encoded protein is CASSARLAGEGADTQYF.

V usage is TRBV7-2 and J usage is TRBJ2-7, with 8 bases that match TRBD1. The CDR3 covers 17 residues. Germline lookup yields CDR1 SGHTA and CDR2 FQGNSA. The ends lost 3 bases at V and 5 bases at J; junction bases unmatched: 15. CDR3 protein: CASSFQFRTGIVNEQYF. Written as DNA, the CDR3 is TGTGCCAGCAGCTTTCAGTTCAGGACAGGGATCGTCAACGAGCAGTACTTC.

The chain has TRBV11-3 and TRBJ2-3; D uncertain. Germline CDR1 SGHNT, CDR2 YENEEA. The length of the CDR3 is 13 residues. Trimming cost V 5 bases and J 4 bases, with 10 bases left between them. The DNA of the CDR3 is TGTGCCAGCAGCACCCTCACCCCAGATACGCAGTATTTT. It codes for CASSTLTPDTQYF.

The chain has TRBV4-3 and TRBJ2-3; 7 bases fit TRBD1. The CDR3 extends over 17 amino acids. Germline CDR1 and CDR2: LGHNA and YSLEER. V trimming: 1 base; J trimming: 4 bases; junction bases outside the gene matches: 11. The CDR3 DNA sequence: TGCGCCAGCAGCCAAGGATGGAAGAGGGGGCCCCCAGATACGCAGTATTTT. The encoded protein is CASSQGWKRGPPDTQYF.

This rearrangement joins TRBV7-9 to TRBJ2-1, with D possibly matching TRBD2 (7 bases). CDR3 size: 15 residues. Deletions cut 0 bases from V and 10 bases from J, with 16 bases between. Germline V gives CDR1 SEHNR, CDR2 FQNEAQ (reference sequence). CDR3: CASSLAGGPSGEQFF. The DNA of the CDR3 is TGTGCCAGCAGCTTAGCCGGGGGGCCCTCGGGGGAGCAGTTCTTC.

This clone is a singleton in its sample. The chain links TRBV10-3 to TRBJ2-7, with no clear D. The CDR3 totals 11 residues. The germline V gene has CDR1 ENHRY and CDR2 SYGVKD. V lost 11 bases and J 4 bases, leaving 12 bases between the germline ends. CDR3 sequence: CAPSVEYEQYF. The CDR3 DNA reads TGTGCCCCTTCGGTGGAGTACGAGCAGTACTTC.

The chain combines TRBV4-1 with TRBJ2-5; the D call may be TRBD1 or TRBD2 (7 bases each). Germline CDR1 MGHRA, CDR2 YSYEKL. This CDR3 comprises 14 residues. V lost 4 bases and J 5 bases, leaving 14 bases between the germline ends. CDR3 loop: CASSPRGGGETQYF. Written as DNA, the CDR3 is TGCGCCAGCAGCCCAAGGGGAGGGGGCGAGACCCAGTACTTC.